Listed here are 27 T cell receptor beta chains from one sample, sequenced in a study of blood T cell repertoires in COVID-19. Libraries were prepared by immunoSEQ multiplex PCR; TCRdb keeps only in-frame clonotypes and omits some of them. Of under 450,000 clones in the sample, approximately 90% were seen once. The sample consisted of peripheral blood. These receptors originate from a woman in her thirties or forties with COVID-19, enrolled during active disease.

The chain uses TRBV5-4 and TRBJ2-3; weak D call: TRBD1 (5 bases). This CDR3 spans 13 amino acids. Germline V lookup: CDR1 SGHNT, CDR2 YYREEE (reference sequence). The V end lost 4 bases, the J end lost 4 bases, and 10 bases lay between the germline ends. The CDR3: CASSLGHPDTQYF. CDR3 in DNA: TGTGCCAGCAGCCTCGGACATCCAGATACGCAGTATTTT.

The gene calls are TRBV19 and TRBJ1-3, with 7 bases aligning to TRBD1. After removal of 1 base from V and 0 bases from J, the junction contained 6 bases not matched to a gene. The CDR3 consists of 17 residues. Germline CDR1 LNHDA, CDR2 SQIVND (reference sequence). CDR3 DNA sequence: TGTGCCAGTAGTATAGGGGACAGAGTCCTCTCTGGAAACACCATATATTTT. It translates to CASSIGDRVLSGNTIYF. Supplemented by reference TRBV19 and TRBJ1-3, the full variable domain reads DGGITQSPKYLFRKEGQNVTLSCEQNLNHDAMYWYRQDPGQGLRLIYYSQIVNDFQKGDIAEGYSVSREKKESFPLTVTSAQKNPTAFYLCASSIGDRVLSGNTIYFGEGSWLTVV.

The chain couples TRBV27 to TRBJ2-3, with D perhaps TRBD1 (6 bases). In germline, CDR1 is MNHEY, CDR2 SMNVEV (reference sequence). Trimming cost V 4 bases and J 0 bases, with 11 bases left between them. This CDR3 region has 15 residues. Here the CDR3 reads CASSWKDRSTDTQYF. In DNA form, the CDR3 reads TGTGCCAGCAGTTGGAAGGACAGAAGCACAGATACGCAGTATTTT.

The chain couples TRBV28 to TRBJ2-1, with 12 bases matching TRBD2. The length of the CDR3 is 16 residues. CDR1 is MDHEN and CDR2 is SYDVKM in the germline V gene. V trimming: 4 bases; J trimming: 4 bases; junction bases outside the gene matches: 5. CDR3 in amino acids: CASSSTSGGTYNEQFF. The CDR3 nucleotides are TGTGCCAGCAGTTCGACTAGCGGGGGTACTTACAATGAGCAGTTCTTC.

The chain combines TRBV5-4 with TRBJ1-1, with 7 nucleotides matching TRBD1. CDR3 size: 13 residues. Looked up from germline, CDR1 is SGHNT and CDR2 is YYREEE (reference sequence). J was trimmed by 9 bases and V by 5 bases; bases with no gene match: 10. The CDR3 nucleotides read TGTGCCAGCAGGGGCGAAGGAGGGGGCAAAGCTTTCTTT. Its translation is CASRGEGGGKAFF.

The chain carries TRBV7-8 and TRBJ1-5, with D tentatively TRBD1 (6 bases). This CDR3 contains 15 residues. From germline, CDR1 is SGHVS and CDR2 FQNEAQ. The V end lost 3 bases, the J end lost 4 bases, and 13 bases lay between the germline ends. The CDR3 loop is CASSFSQGPNQPQHF. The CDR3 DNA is TGTGCCAGCAGCTTTTCACAGGGCCCTAATCAGCCCCAGCATTTT.

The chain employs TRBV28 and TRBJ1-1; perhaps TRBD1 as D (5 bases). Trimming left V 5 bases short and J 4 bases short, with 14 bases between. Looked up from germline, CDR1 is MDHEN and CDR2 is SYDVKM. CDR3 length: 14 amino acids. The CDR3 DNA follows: TGTGCCAGCAGTGTCCCGGGACTGGGCACTGAAGCTTTCTTT. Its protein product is CASSVPGLGTEAFF.

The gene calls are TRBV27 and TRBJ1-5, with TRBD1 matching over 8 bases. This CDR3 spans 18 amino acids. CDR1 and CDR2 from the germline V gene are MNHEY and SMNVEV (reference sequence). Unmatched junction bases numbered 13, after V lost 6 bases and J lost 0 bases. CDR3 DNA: TGTGCCAGCAGCTTCGCACCGACAGGGGCTTATAGCAATCAGCCCCAGCATTTT. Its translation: CASSFAPTGAYSNQPQHF.

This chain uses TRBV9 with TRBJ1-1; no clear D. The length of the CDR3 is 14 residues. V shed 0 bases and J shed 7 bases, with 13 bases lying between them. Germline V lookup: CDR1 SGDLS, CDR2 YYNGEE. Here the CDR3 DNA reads TGTGCCAGCAGCGTAGCTACGGAGGGCAGTGAAGCTTTCTTT. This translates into CASSVATEGSEAFF. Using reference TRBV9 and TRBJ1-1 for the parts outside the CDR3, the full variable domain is DSGVTQTPKHLITATGQRVTLRCSPRSGDLSVYWYQQSLDQGLQFLIQYYNGEERAKGNILERFSAQQFPDLHSELNLSSLELGDSALYFCASSVATEGSEAFFGQGTRLTVV.

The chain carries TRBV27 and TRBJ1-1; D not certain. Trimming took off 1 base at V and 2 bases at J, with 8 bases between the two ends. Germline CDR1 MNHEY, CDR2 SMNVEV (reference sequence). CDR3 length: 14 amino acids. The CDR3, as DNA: TGTGCCAGCAGTTTATTCATGGCCAACACTGAAGCTTTCTTT. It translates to CASSLFMANTEAFF.

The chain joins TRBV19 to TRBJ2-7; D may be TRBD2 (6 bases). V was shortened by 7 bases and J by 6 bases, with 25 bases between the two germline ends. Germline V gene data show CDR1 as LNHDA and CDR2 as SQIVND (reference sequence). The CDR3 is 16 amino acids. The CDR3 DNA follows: TGTGCCAGTACCCCTCCGGGTGCGGGGCGCCCCTCCGAGCAGTACTTC. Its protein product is CASTPPGAGRPSEQYF.

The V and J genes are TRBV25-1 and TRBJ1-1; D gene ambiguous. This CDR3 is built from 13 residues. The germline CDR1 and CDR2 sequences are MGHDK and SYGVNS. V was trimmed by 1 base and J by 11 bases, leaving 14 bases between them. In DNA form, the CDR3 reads TGTGCCAGCAGTGAATCGCGGGTGTTTCGCGCTTTCTTT. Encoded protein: CASSESRVFRAFF.

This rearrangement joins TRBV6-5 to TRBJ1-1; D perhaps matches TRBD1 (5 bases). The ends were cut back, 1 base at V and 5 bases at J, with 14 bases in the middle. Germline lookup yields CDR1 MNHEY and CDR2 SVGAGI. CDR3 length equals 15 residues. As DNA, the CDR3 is TGTGCCAGCAGTTACTTGGGGGGGATAGGGACTGAAGCTTTCTTT. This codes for CASSYLGGIGTEAFF.

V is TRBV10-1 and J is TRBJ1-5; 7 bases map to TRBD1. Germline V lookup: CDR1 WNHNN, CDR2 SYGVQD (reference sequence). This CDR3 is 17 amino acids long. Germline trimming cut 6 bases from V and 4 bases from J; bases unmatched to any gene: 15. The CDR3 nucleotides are TGCGCCAGCAGACCCGACAGGGTTTTAGGTCCTAATCAGCCCCAGCATTTT. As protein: CASRPDRVLGPNQPQHF.

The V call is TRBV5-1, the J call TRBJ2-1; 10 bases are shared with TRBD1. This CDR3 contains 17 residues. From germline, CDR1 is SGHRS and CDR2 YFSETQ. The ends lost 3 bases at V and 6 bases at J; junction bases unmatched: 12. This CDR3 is CASSYYSGTGVGNEQFF. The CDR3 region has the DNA TGCGCCAGCAGCTACTACTCCGGGACAGGGGTAGGCAATGAGCAGTTCTTC. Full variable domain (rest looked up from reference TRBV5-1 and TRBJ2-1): KAGVTQTPRYLIKTRGQQVTLSCSPISGHRSVSWYQQTPGQGLQFLFEYFSETQRNKGNFPGRFSGRQFSNSRSEMNVSTLELGDSALYLCASSYYSGTGVGNEQFFGPGTRLTVL.

The DNA of the CDR3 is TGTGCCAGTAGTATGGTTTCGGGTAACTCAAACTATGGCTACACCTTC. Translation: CASSMVSGNSNYGYTF. The chain joins TRBV19 to TRBJ1-2; D not resolved. The length of the CDR3 is 16 residues. From germline, CDR1 is LNHDA and CDR2 SQIVND (reference sequence). Trimming pared 3 bases from V and 2 bases from J, leaving 16 bases between.

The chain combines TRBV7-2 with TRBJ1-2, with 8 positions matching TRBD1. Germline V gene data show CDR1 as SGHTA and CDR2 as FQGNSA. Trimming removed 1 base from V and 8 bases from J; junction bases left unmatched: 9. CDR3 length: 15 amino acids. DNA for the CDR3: TGTGCCAGCAGCTTAGAGGACAGGGATATGAGAGGCTACACCTTC. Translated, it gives CASSLEDRDMRGYTF.

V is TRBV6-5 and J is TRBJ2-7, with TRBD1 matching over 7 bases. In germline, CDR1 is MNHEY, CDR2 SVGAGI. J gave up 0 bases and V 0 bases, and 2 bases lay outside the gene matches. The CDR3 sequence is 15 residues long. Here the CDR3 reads CASSYSWTGSYEQYF. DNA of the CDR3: TGTGCCAGCAGTTACTCGTGGACAGGCTCCTACGAGCAGTACTTC.

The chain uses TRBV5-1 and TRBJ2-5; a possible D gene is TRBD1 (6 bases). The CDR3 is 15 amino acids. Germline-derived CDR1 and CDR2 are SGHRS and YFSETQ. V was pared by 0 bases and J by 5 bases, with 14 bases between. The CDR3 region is CASSLVHRAAETQYF. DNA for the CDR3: TGCGCCAGCAGCTTGGTTCACAGGGCGGCGGAGACCCAGTACTTC.

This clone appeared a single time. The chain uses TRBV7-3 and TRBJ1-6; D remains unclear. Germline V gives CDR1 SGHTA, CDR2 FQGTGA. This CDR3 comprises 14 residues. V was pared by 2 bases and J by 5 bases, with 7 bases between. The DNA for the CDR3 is TGTGCCAGCAGCTTAGTGGGCAATAATTCACCCCTCCACTTT. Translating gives CASSLVGNNSPLHF.

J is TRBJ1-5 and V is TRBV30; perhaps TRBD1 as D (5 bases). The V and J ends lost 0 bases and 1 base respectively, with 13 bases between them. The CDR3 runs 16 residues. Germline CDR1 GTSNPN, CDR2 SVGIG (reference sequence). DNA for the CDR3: TGTGCCTGGAGTGTGGGCCCAGGGTTGAGCAATCAGCCCCAGCATTTT. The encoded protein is CAWSVGPGLSNQPQHF.

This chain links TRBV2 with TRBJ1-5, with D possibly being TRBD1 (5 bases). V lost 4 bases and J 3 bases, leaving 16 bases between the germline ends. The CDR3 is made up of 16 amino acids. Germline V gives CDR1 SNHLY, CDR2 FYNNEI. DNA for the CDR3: TGTGCCAGCAGTGGGGGGGGTCTTTCTAACAATCAGCCCCAGCATTTT. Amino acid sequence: CASSGGGLSNNQPQHF.

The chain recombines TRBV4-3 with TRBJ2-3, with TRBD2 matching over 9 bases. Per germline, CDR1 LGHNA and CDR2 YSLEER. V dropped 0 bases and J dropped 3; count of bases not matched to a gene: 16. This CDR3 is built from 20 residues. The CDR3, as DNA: TGCGCCAGCAGCCAAGATCTCATAGGCGGCGGGAGGGCCGGAACAGATACGCAGTATTTT. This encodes CASSQDLIGGGRAGTDTQYF.

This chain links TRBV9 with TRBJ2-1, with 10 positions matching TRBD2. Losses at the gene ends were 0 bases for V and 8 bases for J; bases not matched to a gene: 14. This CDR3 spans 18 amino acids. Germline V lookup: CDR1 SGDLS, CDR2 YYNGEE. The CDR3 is CASSVATGTSAMRHEQFF. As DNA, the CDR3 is TGTGCCAGCAGCGTAGCTACCGGGACTAGCGCGATGAGGCATGAGCAGTTCTTC.

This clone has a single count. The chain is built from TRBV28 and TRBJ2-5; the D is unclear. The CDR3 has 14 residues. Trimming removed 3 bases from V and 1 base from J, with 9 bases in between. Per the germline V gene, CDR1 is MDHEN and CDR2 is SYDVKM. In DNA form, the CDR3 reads TGTGCCAGCAGTTTGTCAGGATTCCAAGAGACCCAGTACTTC. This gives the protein CASSLSGFQETQYF.

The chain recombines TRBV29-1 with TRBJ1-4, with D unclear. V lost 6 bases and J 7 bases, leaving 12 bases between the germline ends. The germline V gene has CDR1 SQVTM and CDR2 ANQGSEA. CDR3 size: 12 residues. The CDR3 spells CSVSGGSEKLFF. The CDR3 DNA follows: TGCAGCGTATCAGGAGGGAGTGAAAAACTGTTTTTT.

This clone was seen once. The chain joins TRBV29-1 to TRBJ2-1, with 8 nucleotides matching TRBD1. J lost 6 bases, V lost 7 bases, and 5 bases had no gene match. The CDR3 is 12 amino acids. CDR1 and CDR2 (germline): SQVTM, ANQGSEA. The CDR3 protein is CSGGTGSNEQFF. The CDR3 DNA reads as TGCAGCGGTGGGACAGGCAGCAATGAGCAGTTCTTC.